These T cell receptor beta chains were read from a single sample in a study of T cell clonotyping in hematopoietic cell transplantation. This table comes from immunoSEQ multiplex PCR, and its TCRdb copy is limited to in-frame clones, with some not included. The sample yields approximately 9,600 clones, 77% seen once. The sequences come from PBMCs, collected 30 days after allogeneic stem cell transplant. The receptors come from a female patient aged 40-50 years who had an allogeneic stem cell transplant from a related donor, so T cells may come from the graft donor. Some clones in this sample may be carry-over from other donors' samples. CDR3s include the opening cysteine and the closing phenylalanine or tryptophan. The order of the fields is V gene, J gene, D gene, clone size, CDR3 protein, CDR3 DNA. D genes are given only for firm matches. The listing skips clone size in some rows; elsewhere it reads once, few, many or a size class.

v_call: TRBV20-1; j_call: TRBJ2-7; d_call: NA; clone_size: NA; cdr3_aa: CSAPDPYEQYF; cdr3_nt: TGCAGTGCCCCGGACCCCTACGAGCAGTACTTC
v_call: TRBV9; j_call: TRBJ2-5; d_call: NA; clone_size: NA; cdr3_aa: CASSVVGETQYF; cdr3_nt: TGTGCCAGCAGCGTAGTCGGGGAGACCCAGTACTTC
v_call: TRBV29-1; j_call: TRBJ2-7; d_call: NA; clone_size: NA; cdr3_aa: CSVAFQGRSYEQYF; cdr3_nt: TGCAGCGTTGCCTTCCAGGGTCGGTCCTACGAGCAGTACTTC
v_call: TRBV5-1; j_call: TRBJ2-7; d_call: TRBD2; clone_size: NA; cdr3_aa: CATASSGSGEQYF; cdr3_nt: TGCGCCACCGCCTCTAGCGGGAGTGGCGAGCAGTACTTC
v_call: TRBV12-5; j_call: TRBJ1-5; d_call: NA; clone_size: NA; cdr3_aa: CASGWGGGAQPQHF; cdr3_nt: TGTGCTAGTGGTTGGGGAGGGGGGGCGCAGCCCCAGCATTTT
v_call: TRBV9; j_call: TRBJ2-2; d_call: NA; clone_size: NA; cdr3_aa: CASSGPPLGNTGELFF; cdr3_nt: TGTGCCAGCAGCGGTCCCCCTCTAGGAAACACCGGGGAGCTGTTTTTT
v_call: TRBV18; j_call: TRBJ1-1; d_call: NA; clone_size: few; cdr3_aa: CASSEGSTEAFF; cdr3_nt: TGTGCCAGCTCCGAGGGAAGCACTGAAGCTTTCTTT
v_call: TRBV4-1; j_call: TRBJ2-7; d_call: NA; clone_size: few; cdr3_aa: CASSQARDKIYEQYF; cdr3_nt: TGCGCCAGCAGCCAAGCTCGGGACAAAATCTACGAGCAGTACTTC
v_call: TRBV5-4; j_call: TRBJ2-5; d_call: NA; clone_size: NA; cdr3_aa: CASSSFPGETQYF; cdr3_nt: TGTGCCAGCAGTTCCTTCCCCGGGGAGACCCAGTACTTC
v_call: TRBV30; j_call: TRBJ2-3; d_call: NA; clone_size: once; cdr3_aa: CAWGTPTDTQYF; cdr3_nt: TGTGCCTGGGGGACACCGACAGATACGCAGTATTTT
v_call: TRBV7-9; j_call: TRBJ2-7; d_call: TRBD2; clone_size: NA; cdr3_aa: CASSLAFSGGRGEQYF; cdr3_nt: TGTGCCAGCAGCTTAGCGTTCAGCGGGGGGCGCGGCGAGCAGTACTTC